This T cell receptor beta chain originates from a study of cytomegalovirus exposure and HLA in healthy donors. Study observations and caveats: A later analysis reportedly found that, within productive TCRs, an Asian-associated ancestry cluster had fewer N-insertions than the mean observed across the roughly 690 donors. Across donors, most TCRs were seen rarely, yet some public ones were widespread.

Points on this clone: Its antigen is unknown.

It was with 60 Vbeta and 13 Jbeta primers that the PCR ran. The authors' processing: Counted up in a later analysis, unique TCR beta chains came to some 75 million, with some 11 million shared. The method was immunoSEQ multiplex PCR; TCRdb's version includes in-frame clones alone and lacks a portion of them. The DNA was the basis for D and trimming; V, J and clone size are from that table. This table has 150,000 to 200,000 clones, about 80% appearing once. The donors, nominally healthy at sampling, likely had unrecorded immune exposures. Per the germline V gene, CDR1 is MDHEN and CDR2 is SYDVKM. V gave up 7 bases and J gave up 7 bases; unmatched junction bases: 11. The CDR3 loop spans 16 amino acids.

The sequence was obtained from a girl under 18 in good health and CMV-seropositive. Material for sequencing was PBMCs. The V gene is TRBV28, the J gene TRBJ1-5; TRBD1 matches at 12 bases. As DNA, the CDR3 is TGTGCCAGCACTTTGGGGGGGACAGGGGGCATACAGCCCCAGCATTTT. Protein product: CASTLGGTGGIQPQHF.